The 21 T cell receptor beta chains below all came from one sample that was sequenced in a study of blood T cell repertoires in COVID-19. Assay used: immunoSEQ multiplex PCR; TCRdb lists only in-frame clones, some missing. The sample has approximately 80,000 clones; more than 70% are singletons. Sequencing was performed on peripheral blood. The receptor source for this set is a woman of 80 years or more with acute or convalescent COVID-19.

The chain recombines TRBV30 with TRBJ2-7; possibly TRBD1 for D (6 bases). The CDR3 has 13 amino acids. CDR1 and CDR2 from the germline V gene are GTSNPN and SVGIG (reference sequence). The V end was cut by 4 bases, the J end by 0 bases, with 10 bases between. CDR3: CAWTLGGSYEQYF. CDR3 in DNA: TGTGCCTGGACACTAGGGGGCTCCTACGAGCAGTACTTC.

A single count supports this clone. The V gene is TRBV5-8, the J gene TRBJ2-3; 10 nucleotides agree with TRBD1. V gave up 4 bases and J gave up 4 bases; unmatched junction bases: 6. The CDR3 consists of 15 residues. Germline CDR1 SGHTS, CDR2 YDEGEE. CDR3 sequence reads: CASSLGQGLSDTQYF. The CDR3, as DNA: TGTGCCAGCAGCCTGGGACAGGGGTTATCAGATACGCAGTATTTT.

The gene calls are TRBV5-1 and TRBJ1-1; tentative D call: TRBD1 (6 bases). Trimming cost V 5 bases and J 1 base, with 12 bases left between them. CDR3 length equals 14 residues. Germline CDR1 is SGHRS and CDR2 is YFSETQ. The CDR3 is CASSWDTRNTEAFF. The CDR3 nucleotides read TGCGCCAGCAGTTGGGACACTCGGAACACTGAAGCTTTCTTT.

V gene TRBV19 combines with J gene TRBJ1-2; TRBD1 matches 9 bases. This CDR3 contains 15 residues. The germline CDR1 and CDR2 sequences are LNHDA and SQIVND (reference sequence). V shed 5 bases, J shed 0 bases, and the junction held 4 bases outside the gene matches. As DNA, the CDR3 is TGTGCCAGTAGTCCACAGGGGGCAGCTAACTATGGCTACACCTTC. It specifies CASSPQGAANYGYTF.

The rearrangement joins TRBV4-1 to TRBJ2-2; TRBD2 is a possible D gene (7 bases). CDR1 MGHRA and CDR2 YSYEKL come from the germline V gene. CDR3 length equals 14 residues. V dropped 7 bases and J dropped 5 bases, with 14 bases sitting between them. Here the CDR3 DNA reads TGCGCCAGCAAAGTGGGGGGGCTGACCGGGGAGCTGTTTTTT. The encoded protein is CASKVGGLTGELFF.

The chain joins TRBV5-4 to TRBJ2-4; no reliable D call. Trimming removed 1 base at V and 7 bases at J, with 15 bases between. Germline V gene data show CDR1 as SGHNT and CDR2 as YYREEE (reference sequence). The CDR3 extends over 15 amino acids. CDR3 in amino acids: CASSLPQAGINIQYF. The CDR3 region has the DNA TGTGCCAGCAGCTTGCCCCAGGCCGGCATCAACATTCAGTACTTC.

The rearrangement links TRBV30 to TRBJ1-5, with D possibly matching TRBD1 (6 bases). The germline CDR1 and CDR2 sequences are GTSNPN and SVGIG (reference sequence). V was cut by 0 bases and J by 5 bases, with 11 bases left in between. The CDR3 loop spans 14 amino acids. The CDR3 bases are TGTGCCTGGAGTGTATCGCAGGGGCATCAGCCCCAGCATTTT. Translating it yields CAWSVSQGHQPQHF. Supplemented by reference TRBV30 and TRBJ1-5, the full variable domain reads SQTIHQWPATLVQPVGSPLSLECTVEGTSNPNLYWYRQAAGRGLQLLFYSVGIGQISSEVPQNLSASRPQDRQFILSSKKLLLSDSGFYLCAWSVSQGHQPQHFGDGTRLSIL.

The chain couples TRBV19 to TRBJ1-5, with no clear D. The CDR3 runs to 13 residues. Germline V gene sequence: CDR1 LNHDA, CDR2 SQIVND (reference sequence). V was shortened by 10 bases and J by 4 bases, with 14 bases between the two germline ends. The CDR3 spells CATTARGNQPQHF. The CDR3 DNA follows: TGTGCCACCACGGCACGAGGGAATCAGCCCCAGCATTTT.

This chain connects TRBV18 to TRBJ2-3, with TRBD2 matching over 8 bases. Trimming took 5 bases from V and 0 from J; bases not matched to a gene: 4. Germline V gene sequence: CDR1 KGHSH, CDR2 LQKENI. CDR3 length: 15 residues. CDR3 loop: CASSSLAASTDTQYF. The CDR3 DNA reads TGTGCCAGCTCATCACTAGCGGCTAGCACAGATACGCAGTATTTT.

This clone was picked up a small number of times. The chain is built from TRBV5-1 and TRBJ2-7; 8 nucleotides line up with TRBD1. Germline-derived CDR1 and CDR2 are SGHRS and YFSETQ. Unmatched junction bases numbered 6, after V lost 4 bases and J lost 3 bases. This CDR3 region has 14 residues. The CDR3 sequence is CASSPPGQVYEQYF. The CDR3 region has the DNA TGCGCCAGCAGCCCCCCGGGACAGGTCTACGAGCAGTACTTC.

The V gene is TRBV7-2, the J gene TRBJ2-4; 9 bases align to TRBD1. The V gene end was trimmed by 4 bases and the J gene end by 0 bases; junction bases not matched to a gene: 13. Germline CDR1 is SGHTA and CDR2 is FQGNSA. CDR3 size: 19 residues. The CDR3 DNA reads TGTGCCAGCAGCTCGCCGGGACAGGGATTGTCTGGAGCCAAAAACATTCAGTACTTC. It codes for CASSSPGQGLSGAKNIQYF.

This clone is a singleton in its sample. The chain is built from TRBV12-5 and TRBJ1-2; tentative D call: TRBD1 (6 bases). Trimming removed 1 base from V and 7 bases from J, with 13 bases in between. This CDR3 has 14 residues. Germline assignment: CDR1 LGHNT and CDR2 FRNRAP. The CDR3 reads CASGLDRAFFGYTF. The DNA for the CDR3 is TGTGCTAGTGGTTTGGACAGGGCTTTTTTTGGCTACACCTTC.

CDR3 residues: CASSPDRAPQETQYF. DNA of the CDR3: TGTGCCAGCAGCCCCGACAGGGCCCCACAAGAGACCCAGTACTTC. The V gene is TRBV6-2 or TRBV6-3, the J gene TRBJ2-5; TRBD1 aligns across 7 bases. Losses at the gene ends were 6 bases for V and 2 bases for J; bases not matched to a gene: 9. Per the germline V gene, CDR1 is MNHEY and CDR2 is SVGEGT. The CDR3 spans 15 residues.

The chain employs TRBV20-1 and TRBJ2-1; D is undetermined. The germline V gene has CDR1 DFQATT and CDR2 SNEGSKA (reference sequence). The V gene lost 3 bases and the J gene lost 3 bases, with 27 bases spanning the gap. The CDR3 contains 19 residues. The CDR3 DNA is TGCAGTGCTAGTGCTCCCCAATCCCTTAAGATCGGTCGCTACAATGAGCAGTTCTTC. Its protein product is CSASAPQSLKIGRYNEQFF.

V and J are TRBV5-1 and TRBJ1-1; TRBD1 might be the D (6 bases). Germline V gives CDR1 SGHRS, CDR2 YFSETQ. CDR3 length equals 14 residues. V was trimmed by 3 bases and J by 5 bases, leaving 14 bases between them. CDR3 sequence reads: CASSSGRQGTEAFF. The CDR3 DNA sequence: TGCGCCAGCAGCTCCGGACGGCAGGGGACTGAAGCTTTCTTT.

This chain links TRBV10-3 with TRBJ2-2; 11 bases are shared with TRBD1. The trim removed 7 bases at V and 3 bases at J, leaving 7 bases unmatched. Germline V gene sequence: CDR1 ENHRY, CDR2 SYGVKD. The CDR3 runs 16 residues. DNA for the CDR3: TGTGCCATCAAATGGACAGGGGGCGCGGACACCGGGGAGCTGTTTTTT. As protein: CAIKWTGGADTGELFF.

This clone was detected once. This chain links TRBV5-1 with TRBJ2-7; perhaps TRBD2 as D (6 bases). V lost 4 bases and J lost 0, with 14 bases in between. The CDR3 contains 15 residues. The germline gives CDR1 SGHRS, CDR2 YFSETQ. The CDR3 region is CASSQDGGSSYEQYF. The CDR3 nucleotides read TGCGCCAGCAGCCAAGACGGAGGGTCCTCCTACGAGCAGTACTTC.

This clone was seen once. Here the CDR3 reads CASSIPGQGIDEQFF. The CDR3 DNA reads TGTGCCAGTAGTATTCCGGGACAGGGGATCGATGAGCAGTTCTTC. The chain uses TRBV19 and TRBJ2-1; 10 positions match TRBD1. This CDR3 spans 15 amino acids. Germline CDR1 and CDR2: LNHDA and SQIVND (reference sequence). V shed 3 bases and J 8 bases; nucleotides not matched to a gene: 7. Together with reference TRBV19 and TRBJ2-1, the CDR3 gives the full variable domain: DGGITQSPKYLFRKEGQNVTLSCEQNLNHDAMYWYRQDPGQGLRLIYYSQIVNDFQKGDIAEGYSVSREKKESFPLTVTSAQKNPTAFYLCASSIPGQGIDEQFFGPGTRLTVL.

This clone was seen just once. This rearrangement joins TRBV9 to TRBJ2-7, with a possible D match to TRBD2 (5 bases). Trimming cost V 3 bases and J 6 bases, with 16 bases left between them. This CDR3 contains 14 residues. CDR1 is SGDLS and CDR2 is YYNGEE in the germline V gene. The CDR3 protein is CASSGRTPPGEQYF. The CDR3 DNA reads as TGTGCCAGCAGCGGGAGGACGCCACCGGGCGAGCAGTACTTC.

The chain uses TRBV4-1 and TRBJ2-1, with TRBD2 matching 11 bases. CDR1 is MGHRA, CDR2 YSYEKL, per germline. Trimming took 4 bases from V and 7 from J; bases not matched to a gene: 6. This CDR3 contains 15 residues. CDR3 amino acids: CASSLSGGARNEQFF. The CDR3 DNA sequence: TGCGCCAGCAGCCTTAGCGGGGGGGCGAGGAATGAGCAGTTCTTC.

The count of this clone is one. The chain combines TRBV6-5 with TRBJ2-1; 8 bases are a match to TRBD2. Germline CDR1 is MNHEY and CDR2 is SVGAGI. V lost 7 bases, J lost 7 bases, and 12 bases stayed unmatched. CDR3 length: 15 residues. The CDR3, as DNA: TGTGCCAGCATTTCCGGGAGGGCCAGCGGGAATGAGCAGTTCTTC. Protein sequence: CASISGRASGNEQFF.